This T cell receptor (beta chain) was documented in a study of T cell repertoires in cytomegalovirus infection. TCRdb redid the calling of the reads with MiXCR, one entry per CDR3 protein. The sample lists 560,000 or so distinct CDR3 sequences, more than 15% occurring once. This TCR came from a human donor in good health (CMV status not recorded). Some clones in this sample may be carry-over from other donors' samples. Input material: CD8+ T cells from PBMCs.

CDR3 protein: CASSPQTGDYNSPLHF. The CDR3, as DNA: TGTGCCAGTAGTCCCCAGACAGGGGACTATAATTCACCCCTCCACTTT. The rearrangement links TRBV19 to TRBJ1-6, with 8 bases identical to TRBD1. CDR3 length equals 16 residues. CDR1 is LNHDA, CDR2 SQIVND, per germline (reference sequence). J was trimmed by 3 bases and V by 5 bases; bases with no gene match: 6.